The 9 T cell receptor beta chains reported below all come from one sample, sequenced in a study of blood T cell repertoires in COVID-19. Sequencing used immunoSEQ multiplex PCR; TCRdb keeps in-frame clones, though not all of them. The sample carries tens of thousands of clones, 82% recorded once. Sequencing was carried out using peripheral blood. The receptor set was obtained from an older woman with acute or convalescent COVID-19.

CDR3 sequence: CASSSGGVWEKLFF. The CDR3 DNA reads TGTGCCAGCAGTTCCGGGGGGGTTTGGGAAAAACTGTTTTTT. V is TRBV6-5 and J is TRBJ1-4; D possibly corresponds to TRBD1 (5 bases). The germline V and J ends were trimmed by 4 bases and 8 bases, with 14 bases remaining between them. Germline-derived CDR1 and CDR2 are MNHEY and SVGAGI. The CDR3 runs to 14 residues.

The chain links TRBV29-1 to TRBJ1-1; a weak D match, TRBD1 (5 bases). V lost 8 bases to trimming and J lost 1 base, with 14 bases between them. This CDR3 contains 13 residues. In germline, CDR1 is SQVTM, CDR2 ANQGSEA. The CDR3 nucleotides are TGCAGCTCCCCAGGGCCCAAGAACACTGAAGCTTTCTTT. Its protein is CSSPGPKNTEAFF.

The chain has TRBV19 and TRBJ1-6; no firm D call. Germline loops: CDR1 LNHDA, CDR2 SQIVND (reference sequence). The V gene lost 3 bases and the J gene lost 4 bases, with 7 bases spanning the gap. The CDR3 is 14 residues long. CDR3 region: CASSIAVYNSPLHF. CDR3 DNA: TGTGCCAGTAGTATCGCAGTATATAATTCACCCCTCCACTTT.

The gene calls are TRBV9 and TRBJ1-6; perhaps TRBD1 as D (5 bases). Trimming took 4 bases from V and 14 from J, leaving 22 bases between them. CDR3 length: 15 amino acids. CDR1 is SGDLS, CDR2 YYNGEE, per germline. Written as DNA, the CDR3 is TGTGCCAGCAGCCGCGGAAGAGGACAAGAAGTCACCCTCCACTTT. Its protein is CASSRGRGQEVTLHF.

This rearrangement joins TRBV27 to TRBJ1-6; D might be TRBD1 (5 bases). The CDR3 spans 18 residues. V lost 0 bases, J lost 4 bases, and 16 bases lay in between. Per germline, CDR1 MNHEY and CDR2 SMNVEV (reference sequence). The DNA for the CDR3 is TGTGCCAGCAGTTTATCTCCTAGGGGCAGGCGTTATAATTCACCCCTCCACTTT. Translating gives CASSLSPRGRRYNSPLHF.

The V and J genes are TRBV5-1 and TRBJ2-3; 12 bases are shared with TRBD2. This CDR3 contains 17 residues. Losses at the gene ends were 3 bases for V and 6 bases for J; bases not matched to a gene: 11. The germline gives CDR1 SGHRS, CDR2 YFSETQ. The DNA for the CDR3 is TGCGCCAGCAGCTCCCGAACCGGGACTAGCGGGTATGATACGCAGTATTTT. Residues: CASSSRTGTSGYDTQYF.

The CDR3 region has the DNA TGCGCCAGCAGCTGGGGACAGGATGGTAACACCGGGGAGCTGTTTTTT. This gives the protein CASSWGQDGNTGELFF. This chain links TRBV5-1 with TRBJ2-2, with 8 bases that match TRBD1. Trimming took 3 bases from V and 2 from J; bases not matched to a gene: 6. The CDR3 is made up of 16 amino acids. Germline CDR1 is SGHRS and CDR2 is YFSETQ.

V gene TRBV19 combines with J gene TRBJ1-1; perhaps TRBD1 as D (6 bases). From germline, CDR1 is LNHDA and CDR2 SQIVND (reference sequence). Trimming shortened V by 6 bases and J by 1 base, and 12 bases separated the two germline ends. The CDR3 sequence is 14 residues long. The CDR3 coding sequence is TGTGCCAGTAGCCTACAAGGGGGGAACACTGAAGCTTTCTTT. Residues: CASSLQGGNTEAFF.

The chain is built from TRBV6-5 and TRBJ1-1, with TRBD1 matching over 9 bases. The CDR3 has 14 amino acids. Trimming took 2 bases from V and 4 from J; bases not matched to a gene: 2. Germline CDR1 MNHEY, CDR2 SVGAGI. As DNA, the CDR3 is TGTGCCAGCAGTTACGACAGGGGGACCACTGAAGCTTTCTTT. Residues: CASSYDRGTTEAFF.